These T cell receptor beta chains were read from a single sample in a study of cytomegalovirus exposure and HLA in healthy donors. Assay: immunoSEQ multiplex PCR; the TCRdb copy retains only in-frame clones and omits some. The table includes fewer than 300,000 clones, roughly 90% detected once. Sequencing was carried out using PBMCs. The receptors were gathered from a man aged 40-49 years in good health and CMV-seropositive. The CDR3 runs from the conserved cysteine through the conserved F or W. The D gene is left open where the match is weak. Part of the rows lack a size; the others show once, few, many or a class for expanded clones.

j_call	clone_size	v_call	d_call	cdr3_aa	cdr3_nt
TRBJ2-6	-	TRBV6-1	-	CASSATFINYSGANVLTF	TGTGCCAGCAGTGCGACGTTTATAAACTACTCTGGGGCCAACGTCCTGACTTTC
TRBJ2-7	-	TRBV4-1	TRBD1	CASSQGNTGGSYEQYF	TGCGCCAGCAGCCAAGGGAATACAGGGGGCTCCTACGAGCAGTACTTC
TRBJ2-1	once	TRBV14	TRBD2	CASSHHAGALSSYNEQFF	TGTGCCAGCAGCCACCACGCGGGAGCCCTGAGCTCCTACAATGAGCAGTTCTTC
TRBJ1-1	-	TRBV7-8	TRBD1	CASSSGQGQSRVTEAFF	TGTGCCAGCAGCTCAGGACAGGGGCAGAGTCGGGTCACTGAAGCTTTCTTT
TRBJ2-5	-	TRBV28	TRBD2	CASGLLAGAPQETQYF	TGTGCCAGCGGCCTTCTAGCGGGAGCACCCCAAGAGACCCAGTACTTC
TRBJ2-7	-	TRBV5-1	TRBD2	CASSLVRPGGLTYEQYF	TGCGCCAGCAGCTTGGTCCGACCGGGGGGGCTCACCTACGAGCAGTACTTC
TRBJ1-1	-	TRBV10-3	TRBD1	CAISERTGGTEAFF	TGTGCCATCAGTGAGAGGACAGGAGGCACTGAAGCTTTCTTT
TRBJ2-7	-	TRBV18	-	CASSPDTGMTYEQYF	TGTGCCAGCTCACCCGATACAGGGATGACCTACGAGCAGTACTTC
TRBJ1-5	once	TRBV15	TRBD1	CATSRDLTGGNQPQHF	TGTGCCACCAGCAGAGATCTTACAGGGGGAAATCAGCCCCAGCATTTT
TRBJ2-7	-	TRBV27	-	CASSFGFPSYEQYF	TGTGCCAGCAGTTTCGGGTTTCCCTCCTACGAGCAGTACTTC
TRBJ2-7	few	TRBV18	TRBD1	CASSRGQGGYEQYF	TGTGCCAGCTCAAGGGGACAGGGTGGCTACGAGCAGTACTTC
TRBJ1-3	-	TRBV21-1	-	CASTDRGRCISGNTIYF	TGTGCCAGCACTGACAGGGGGCGATGCATCTCTGGAAACACCATATATTTT
TRBJ1-2	-	TRBV28	-	CASSFTPYSVDGYTF	TGTGCCAGCAGTTTTACCCCCTACAGTGTTGATGGCTACACCTTC
TRBJ2-1	-	TRBV28	-	CASSSPYIESSYNEQFF	TGTGCCAGCAGTTCCCCATATATCGAGAGCTCCTACAATGAGCAGTTCTTC